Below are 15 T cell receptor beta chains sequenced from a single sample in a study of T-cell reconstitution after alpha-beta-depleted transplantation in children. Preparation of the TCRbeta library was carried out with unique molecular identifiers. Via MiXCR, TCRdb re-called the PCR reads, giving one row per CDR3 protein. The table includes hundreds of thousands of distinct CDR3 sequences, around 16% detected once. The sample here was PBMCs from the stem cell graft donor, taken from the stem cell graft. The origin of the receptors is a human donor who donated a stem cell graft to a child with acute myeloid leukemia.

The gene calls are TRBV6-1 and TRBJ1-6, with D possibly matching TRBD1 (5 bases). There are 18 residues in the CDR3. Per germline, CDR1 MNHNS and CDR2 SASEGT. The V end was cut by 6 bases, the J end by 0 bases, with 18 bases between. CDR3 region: CASSSTEGSSSYNSPLHF. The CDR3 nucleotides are TGTGCCAGCAGCAGCACGGAGGGGTCAAGCTCCTATAATTCACCCCTCCACTTT.

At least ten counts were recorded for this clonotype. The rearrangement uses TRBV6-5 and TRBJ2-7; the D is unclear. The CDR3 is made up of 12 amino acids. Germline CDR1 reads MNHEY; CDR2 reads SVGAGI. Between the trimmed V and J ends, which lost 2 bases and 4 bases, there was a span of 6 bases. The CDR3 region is CASSYMAYEQYV. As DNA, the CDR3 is TGTGCCAGCAGTTACATGGCGTACGAGCAGTACGTC.

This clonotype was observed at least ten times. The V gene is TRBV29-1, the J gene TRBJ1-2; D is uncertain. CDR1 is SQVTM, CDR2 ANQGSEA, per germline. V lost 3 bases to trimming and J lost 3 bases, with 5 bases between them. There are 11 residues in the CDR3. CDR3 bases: TGCAGCGTTGAGGAATACTATGGCTACACCTTC. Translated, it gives CSVEEYYGYTF.

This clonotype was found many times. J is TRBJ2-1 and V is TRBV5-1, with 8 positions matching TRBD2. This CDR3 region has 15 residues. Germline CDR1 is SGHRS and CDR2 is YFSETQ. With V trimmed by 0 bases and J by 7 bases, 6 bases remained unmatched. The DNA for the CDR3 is TGCGCCAGCAGCTTGGCTGGACTAGCAGATAATGAGCAGTTCTTC. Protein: CASSLAGLADNEQFF.

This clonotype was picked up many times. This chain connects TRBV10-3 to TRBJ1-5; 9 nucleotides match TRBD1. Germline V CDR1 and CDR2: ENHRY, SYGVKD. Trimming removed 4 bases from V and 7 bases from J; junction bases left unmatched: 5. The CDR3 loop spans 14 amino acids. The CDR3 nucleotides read TGTGCCATCAGTGTGGGACAGGGACACCAGCCCCAGCATTTT. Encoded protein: CAISVGQGHQPQHF.

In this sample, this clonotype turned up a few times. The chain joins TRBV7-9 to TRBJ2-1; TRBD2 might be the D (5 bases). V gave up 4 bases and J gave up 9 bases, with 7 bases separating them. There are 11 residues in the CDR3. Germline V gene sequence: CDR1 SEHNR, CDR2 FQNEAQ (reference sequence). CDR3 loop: CASSWRSEQFF. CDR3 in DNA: TGTGCCAGCAGCTGGAGGAGTGAGCAGTTCTTC.

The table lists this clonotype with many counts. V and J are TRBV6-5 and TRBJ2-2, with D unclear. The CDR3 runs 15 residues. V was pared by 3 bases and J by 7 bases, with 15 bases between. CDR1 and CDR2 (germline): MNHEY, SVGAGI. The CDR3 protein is CASSYRIARHGELFF. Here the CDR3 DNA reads TGTGCCAGCAGTTATAGGATCGCTCGGCACGGGGAGCTGTTTTTT.

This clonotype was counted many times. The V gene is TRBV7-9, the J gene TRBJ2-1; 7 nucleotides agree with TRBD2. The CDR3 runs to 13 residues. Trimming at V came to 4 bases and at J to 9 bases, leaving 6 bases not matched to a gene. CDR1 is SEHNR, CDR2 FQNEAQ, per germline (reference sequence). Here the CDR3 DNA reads TGTGCCAGCAGCTCCTCGACTAGCCTTGAGCAGTTCTTC. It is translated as CASSSSTSLEQFF.

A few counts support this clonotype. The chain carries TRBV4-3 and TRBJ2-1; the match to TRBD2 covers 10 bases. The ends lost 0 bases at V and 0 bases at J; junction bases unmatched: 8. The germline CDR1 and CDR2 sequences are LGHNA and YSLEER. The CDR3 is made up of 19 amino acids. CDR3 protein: CASSQDPSGGPPSYNEQFF. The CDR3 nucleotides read TGCGCCAGCAGCCAAGATCCTAGCGGGGGCCCCCCCTCCTACAATGAGCAGTTCTTC.

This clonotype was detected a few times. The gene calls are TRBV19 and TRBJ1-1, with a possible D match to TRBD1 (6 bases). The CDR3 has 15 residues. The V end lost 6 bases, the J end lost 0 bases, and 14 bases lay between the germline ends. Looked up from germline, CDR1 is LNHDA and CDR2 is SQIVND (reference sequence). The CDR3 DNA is TGTGCCAGTAGCACCGTGAAGGGGGTGAACACTGAAGCTTTCTTT. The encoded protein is CASSTVKGVNTEAFF.

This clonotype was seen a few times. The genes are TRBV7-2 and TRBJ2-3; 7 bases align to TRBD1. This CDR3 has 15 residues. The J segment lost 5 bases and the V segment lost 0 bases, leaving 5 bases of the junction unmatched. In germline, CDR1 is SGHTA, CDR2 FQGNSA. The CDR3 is CASSLAGAGGDTQYF. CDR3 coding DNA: TGTGCCAGCAGCTTAGCCGGGGCAGGGGGAGATACGCAGTATTTT.

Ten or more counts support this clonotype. The CDR3 DNA reads TGTGCCAGCAGTTATCCAGCGGGACTGGAAGAGACCCAGTACTTC. This codes for CASSYPAGLEETQYF. The V and J genes are TRBV6-5 and TRBJ2-5; 7 bases fit TRBD2. The ends lost 3 bases at V and 3 bases at J; junction bases unmatched: 7. Germline V gene data show CDR1 as MNHEY and CDR2 as SVGAGI. This CDR3 is 15 amino acids long.

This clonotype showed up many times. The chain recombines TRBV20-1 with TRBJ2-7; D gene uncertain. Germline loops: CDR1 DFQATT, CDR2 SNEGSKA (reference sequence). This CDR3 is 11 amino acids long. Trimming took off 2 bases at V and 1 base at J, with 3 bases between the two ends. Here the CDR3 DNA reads TGCAGTGCTAGAAAGTCCTACGAGCAGTACTTC. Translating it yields CSARKSYEQYF.

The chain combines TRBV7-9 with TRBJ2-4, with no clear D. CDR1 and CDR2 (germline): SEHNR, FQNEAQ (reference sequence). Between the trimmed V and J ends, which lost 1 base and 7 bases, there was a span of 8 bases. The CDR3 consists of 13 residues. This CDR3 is CASSLVTANIQYF. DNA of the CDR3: TGTGCCAGCAGCTTAGTCACAGCGAACATTCAGTACTTC.

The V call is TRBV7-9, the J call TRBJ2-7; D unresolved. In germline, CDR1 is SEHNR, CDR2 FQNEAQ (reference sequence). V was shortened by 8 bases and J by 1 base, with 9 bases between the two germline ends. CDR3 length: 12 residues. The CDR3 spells CASGSVSYEQYF. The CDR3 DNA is TGTGCCAGCGGCTCCGTTTCCTACGAGCAGTACTTC.